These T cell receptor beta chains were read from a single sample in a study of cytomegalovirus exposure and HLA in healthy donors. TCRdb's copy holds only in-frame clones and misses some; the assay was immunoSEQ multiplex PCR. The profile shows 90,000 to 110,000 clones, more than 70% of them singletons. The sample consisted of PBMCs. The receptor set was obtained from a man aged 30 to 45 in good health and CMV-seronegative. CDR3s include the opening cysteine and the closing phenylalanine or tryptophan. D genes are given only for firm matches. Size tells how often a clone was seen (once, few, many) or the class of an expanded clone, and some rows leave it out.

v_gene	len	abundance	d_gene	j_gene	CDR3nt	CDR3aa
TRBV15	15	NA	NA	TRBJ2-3	TGTGCCACCAGCAGGCCTAGCGATCTCTCAGATACGCAGTATTTT	CATSRPSDLSDTQYF
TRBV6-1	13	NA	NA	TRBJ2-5	TGTGCCAGCTCCCAAACGAGGGTAGAGACCCAGTACTTC	CASSQTRVETQYF
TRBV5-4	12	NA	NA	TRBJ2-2	TGTGCCAGCAGCTTGATGTACGGGGAGCTGTTTTTT	CASSLMYGELFF
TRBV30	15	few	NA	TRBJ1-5	TGTGCCTGGAGTGTAAGGGGGACGGTCAATCAGCCCCAGCATTTT	CAWSVRGTVNQPQHF
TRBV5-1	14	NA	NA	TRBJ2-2	TGCGCCAGCAGCTCCGGTCAAAACACCGGGGAGCTGTTTTTT	CASSSGQNTGELFF
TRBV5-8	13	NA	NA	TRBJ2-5	TGTGCCAGCAGCTCTCGAGGGCAAGAGACCCAGTACTTC	CASSSRGQETQYF
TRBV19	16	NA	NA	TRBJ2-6	TGTGCCAGTAGTATCCAGGGAACGATCGGGGCCAACGTCCTGACTTTC	CASSIQGTIGANVLTF
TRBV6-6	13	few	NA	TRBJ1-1	TGTGCCAGCAGTCGGGTCCAGAACACTGAAGCTTTCTTT	CASSRVQNTEAFF
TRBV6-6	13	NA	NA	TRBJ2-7	TGTGCCAGCAGTTCCCAGGTCCTCTACGAGCAGTACTTC	CASSSQVLYEQYF
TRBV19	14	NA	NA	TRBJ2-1	TGTGCCAGTAGTCGGGCTGCGGGGGCCAATGAGCAGTTCTTC	CASSRAAGANEQFF
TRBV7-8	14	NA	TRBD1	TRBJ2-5	TGTGCCAGCAGCTACGAGACAGGGAGAGAGACCCAGTACTTC	CASSYETGRETQYF
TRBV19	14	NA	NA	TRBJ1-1	TGTGCCAGTAGTATAGTAGAGGGCGACACTGAAGCTTTCTTT	CASSIVEGDTEAFF
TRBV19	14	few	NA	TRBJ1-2	TGTGCCAGTAGTCCCGGACAGACGAACTATGGCTACACCTTC	CASSPGQTNYGYTF